This passage covers 20 T cell receptor beta chains from one sample sequenced in a study of Ad26.COV2.S vaccination and SARS-CoV-2 variants. Treatment defined: roughly 19 received Ad26.COV2.S at low or high dose, single or two shots; a few received placebo; per-sample allocation not given. Repertoires come from day 63 after the first vaccine or placebo injection. Only in-frame clones appear in the TCRdb table, and some are missing; sequencing was by immunoSEQ multiplex PCR. The sample holds 300,000 to 400,000 clones; roughly 89% are singletons and the top ten take approximately 5%. The specimen comprised peripheral blood, sampled in a trial of Ad26.COV2.S vaccine versus placebo. The receptors come from a person aged 18-65 years who received the Ad26.COV2.S COVID-19 vaccine or a placebo.

The chain couples TRBV3-1 (or the pseudogene TRBV3-2) to TRBJ2-4, with 10 bases lining up with TRBD2. J was trimmed by 0 bases and V by 0 bases; bases with no gene match: 11. The CDR3 runs to 20 residues. Germline assignment: CDR1 LGHDT and CDR2 YNNKEL (reference sequence). The CDR3, as DNA: TGTGCCAGCAGCCAAGATTTTCTGGGACTAGCGCGGGGAGCCAAAAACATTCAGTACTTC. The encoded protein is CASSQDFLGLARGAKNIQYF.

The chain uses TRBV6-1 and TRBJ1-5, with 11 positions matching TRBD1. The CDR3 sequence is 19 residues long. V trimming: 2 bases; J trimming: 0 bases; junction bases outside the gene matches: 9. CDR1 and CDR2 from the germline V gene are MNHNS and SASEGT. CDR3 nucleotide sequence: TGTGCCAGCAGTGAAACCCGGGACAGGGGGACGTTTAGCAATCAGCCCCAGCATTTT. The encoded protein is CASSETRDRGTFSNQPQHF.

This clone was seen only a few times. The V gene is TRBV6-5, the J gene TRBJ1-1, with D perhaps TRBD1 (6 bases). The germline V gene encodes CDR1 MNHEY and CDR2 SVGAGI. The ends were cut back, 0 bases at V and 0 bases at J, with 11 bases in the middle. The CDR3 extends over 16 amino acids. The CDR3: CASSYSIGTMNTEAFF. The CDR3 bases are TGTGCCAGCAGTTACTCGATCGGGACAATGAACACTGAAGCTTTCTTT.

CDR3 loop: CATSDPGQGSSTDTQYF. The CDR3 nucleotides read TGTGCCACCAGTGATCCGGGACAGGGGTCTAGCACAGATACGCAGTATTTT. The chain couples TRBV24-1 to TRBJ2-3; 10 bases are a match to TRBD1. CDR1 is KGHDR and CDR2 is SFDVKD in the germline V gene. The CDR3 loop spans 17 amino acids. V gave up 3 bases and J gave up 0 bases; unmatched junction bases: 5.

The V call is TRBV5-6, the J call TRBJ2-2, with 7 bases aligning to TRBD2. The CDR3 runs to 17 residues. J gave up 1 base and V 4 bases, and 10 bases lay outside the gene matches. The germline gives CDR1 SGHDT, CDR2 YYEEEE. The CDR3 reads CASSVRGFGGNTGELFF. Written as DNA, the CDR3 is TGTGCCAGCAGCGTGCGGGGGTTCGGGGGGAACACCGGGGAGCTGTTTTTT.

This clone was seen once. The chain links TRBV15 to TRBJ2-2; D remains unclear. Trimming shortened V by 0 bases and J by 1 base, and 12 bases separated the two germline ends. The CDR3 sequence is 17 residues long. Germline V gene lookup returns CDR1 LNHNV and CDR2 YYDKDF (reference sequence). CDR3: CATSRDLTNLNTGELFF. In nucleotides, the CDR3 is TGTGCCACCAGCAGAGATTTAACTAATCTGAACACCGGGGAGCTGTTTTTT.

V and J are TRBV7-3 and TRBJ1-2, with D maybe TRBD1 (5 bases). Trimming took 0 bases from V and 7 from J, leaving 9 bases between them. The CDR3 is 13 amino acids. Germline lookup yields CDR1 SGHTA and CDR2 FQGTGA. CDR3 sequence reads: CASSLTREGGYTF. The CDR3 DNA follows: TGTGCCAGCAGCTTAACCAGGGAGGGTGGCTACACCTTC.

The rearrangement joins TRBV29-1 to TRBJ1-2, with 7 bases identical to TRBD1. The junction had 3 bases not matched to a gene; V was cut back by 4 bases and J by 4 bases. The CDR3 has 12 amino acids. Germline V gene sequence: CDR1 SQVTM, CDR2 ANQGSEA. CDR3 sequence (DNA): TGCAGCGTTGGTGACAGGGCCTATGGCTACACCTTC. This sequence encodes CSVGDRAYGYTF.

This clone was recorded once. Different DNA sequences within this sample yield the same CDR3. The genes are TRBV27 and TRBJ2-2, with unresolved D. The CDR3 has 12 residues. Per germline, CDR1 MNHEY and CDR2 SMNVEV (reference sequence). V lost 3 bases and J lost 2, with 1 base in between. CDR3 in amino acids: CASSFNTGELFF. The DNA of the CDR3 is TGTGCCAGCAGTTTTAACACCGGGGAGCTGTTTTTT.

The genes are TRBV7-9 and TRBJ2-7; a possible D gene is TRBD1 (5 bases). The germline V gene encodes CDR1 SEHNR and CDR2 FQNEAQ (reference sequence). V was clipped by 1 base and J by 3 bases, with 10 bases between them. This CDR3 comprises 14 residues. This chain's CDR3 is CASSLGAGFYEQYF. In DNA, the CDR3 is TGTGCCAGCAGCTTAGGGGCAGGGTTCTACGAGCAGTACTTC.

The gene calls are TRBV12-3 or TRBV12-4 and TRBJ1-5, with D maybe TRBD1 (6 bases). The V end lost 3 bases, the J end lost 6 bases, and 9 bases lay between the germline ends. The CDR3 consists of 13 residues. The CDR3, as DNA: TGTGCCAGCAGTTTCGGACAGAGTCAGCCCCAGCATTTT. Amino acids: CASSFGQSQPQHF.

This clone was seen just once. This sequence joins TRBV15 and TRBJ1-2; 8 bases line up with TRBD1. This CDR3 region has 15 residues. The V gene's germline CDR1 is LNHNV and CDR2 YYDKDF (reference sequence). The junction had 6 bases not matched to a gene; V was cut back by 2 bases and J by 4 bases. The CDR3 DNA follows: TGTGCCACCAGCAGACCCCAGGGGGCTGTCTATGGCTACACCTTC. Its protein product is CATSRPQGAVYGYTF. The full variable domain, with the rest looked up from reference TRBV15 and TRBJ1-2, is DAMVIQNPRYQVTQFGKPVTLSCSQTLNHNVMYWYQQKSSQAPKLLFHYYDKDFNNEADTPDNFQSRRPNTSFCFLDIRSPGLGDTAMYLCATSRPQGAVYGYTFGSGTRLTVV.

As DNA, the CDR3 is TGTGCCAGCAGTTTAATTAATTCACCCCTCCACTTT. Translating gives CASSLINSPLHF. The gene calls are TRBV27 and TRBJ1-6; unclear D gene. V was shortened by 2 bases and J by 6 bases, with 2 bases between the two germline ends. This CDR3 is built from 12 residues. CDR1 is MNHEY, CDR2 SMNVEV, per germline (reference sequence).

The chain links TRBV4-3 to TRBJ1-1; maybe TRBD1 (5 bases). CDR1 is LGHNA, CDR2 YSLEER, per germline. The CDR3 contains 15 residues. The ends were cut back, 2 bases at V and 1 base at J, with 11 bases in the middle. The chain's CDR3 is CASSQSGRANTEAFF. As DNA, the CDR3 is TGCGCCAGCAGCCAAAGCGGCAGGGCGAACACTGAAGCTTTCTTT.

In nucleotides, the CDR3 is TGTGCCAGCTCACTCGACATCAATAATTCACCCCTCCACTTT. This translates into CASSLDINNSPLHF. The J gene is TRBJ1-6, the V gene TRBV18; D not certain. The CDR3 consists of 14 residues. The V gene's germline CDR1 is KGHSH and CDR2 LQKENI. Trimming took 4 bases from V and 5 from J, leaving 9 bases between them.

The chain employs TRBV5-1 and TRBJ1-1; D not certain. The germline gives CDR1 SGHRS, CDR2 YFSETQ. Trimming took off 4 bases at V and 0 bases at J, with 10 bases between the two ends. The CDR3 covers 14 residues. The CDR3 is CASSGGYMNTEAFF. CDR3 nucleotide sequence: TGCGCCAGCAGCGGAGGTTACATGAACACTGAAGCTTTCTTT.

In the case of this clone: At one boundary the junction diverges from the germline segment, which might be a read error. This rearrangement joins TRBV6-6 to TRBJ1-2; TRBD1 is a possible D gene (5 bases). Germline loops: CDR1 MNHNY, CDR2 SVGAGI (reference sequence). This CDR3 region has 12 residues. CDR3 sequence: CASSYSGVPPHF. In DNA form, the CDR3 reads TGTGCCAGCAGTTACTCGGGGGTCCCACCCCACTTC.

V gene TRBV6-5 combines with J gene TRBJ2-1, with TRBD1 matching 9 bases. The J segment lost 2 bases and the V segment lost 6 bases, leaving 5 bases of the junction unmatched. The CDR3 spans 15 residues. The V gene's germline CDR1 is MNHEY and CDR2 SVGAGI. The DNA for the CDR3 is TGTGCCAGCAGACCCGGGACAGGGACCTACAATGAGCAGTTCTTC. Protein product: CASRPGTGTYNEQFF.

This clone was counted a few times. This rearrangement joins TRBV6-5 to TRBJ1-1; tentatively, D is TRBD1 (6 bases). Germline CDR1 reads MNHEY; CDR2 reads SVGAGI. The CDR3 spans 15 residues. Trimming left V 5 bases short and J 5 bases short, with 18 bases between. The CDR3 DNA follows: TGTGCCAGCAGTCCACAGGGTGCCCGAACAACTGAAGCTTTCTTT. Translation: CASSPQGARTTEAFF.

This chain joins TRBV28 and TRBJ1-1, with D uncertain. The germline CDR1 and CDR2 sequences are MDHEN and SYDVKM. There are 17 residues in the CDR3. V shed 1 base and J shed 3 bases, with 18 bases lying between them. The CDR3 region is CASSLYSLGWQDTEAFF. CDR3 sequence (DNA): TGTGCCAGCAGTTTATACTCACTAGGCTGGCAGGACACTGAAGCTTTCTTT.